This record concerns one TCR beta chain sequence. This clone has a single count. Its antigen target is currently unknown. Base qualities are not provided; no much larger clone lies one nucleotide away. TCRbeta CDR3 regions were amplified from genomic DNA using the immunoSEQ Assay, a bias-controlled multiplex PCR. As for the authors' bioinformatics: Within the assay, amplification of reference gene primers was used to estimate how many nucleated cells each sample contained. To quantify the absolute abundance of each unique TCRbeta CDR3 rearrangement, sequence reads were collapsed and filtered. For each sample, productive Simpson clonality was calculated as the square root of Simpson's diversity index over productive rearrangements. As stored in TCRdb, this immuneACCESS dataset retains in-frame rearrangements with V and J assigned. A fraction of the clones does not appear; measured against another copy, unresolved V genes explain less than half of the discrepancy, and the remainder lacks a known reason. From that table come the V and J calls and clone size; the DNA was used to work out D and trimming. The sample table shows some 150,000 clones, and 80% to 90% are seen once. The ten top clones hold roughly 15% of the sample.

CDR1 and CDR2, looked up from the germline V gene, are SNHLY and FYNNEI. The V end loses 1 base and the J end loses 7 bases, and a stretch of 8 bases separates them. The CDR3 measures 14 amino acids from cysteine to phenylalanine. Only the CDR3 part of the read is kept: 42 bases, read in frame from the first base. These data come from a study of blood T cell repertoires in COVID-19 (TCRdb year 2020). At the level of the whole study: Samples covering the acute and convalescent phases of COVID-19 were provided by collaborators in the United States, Italy and Spain. The material from the prospective study consisted of cDNA or gDNA derived from T cells, B-cell-depleted T cells, or PBMCs. The dataset comprised deeply sampled blood TCRbeta repertoires from subjects exposed to, actively infected with, or recovered from COVID-19. The repertoires were released in a freely available public database intended as a resource for research on the immune response to SARS-CoV-2. The samples were drawn from the first 160 participants of the ongoing ImmuneRACE study and from 1,200 or so subjects provided by 6 global collaborators. The sample metadata nearly always contained a de-identified subject ID, COVID-19 status, age in years and sex. Where available, HLA class I and class II types were taken from metadata supplied by the sample provider and were not determined by assay-based typing. Overall results and qualifications from the work: The quantity of clinical and demographic metadata differed by source and by participant and was supplied without curation.

The collaborating institutions used their own protocols to collect whole blood in K2EDTA tubes. For TCRbeta analysis, collaborators shipped samples in one of three forms: frozen whole blood, isolated PBMCs, or DNA extracted from either of those sample types. Sequencing input: peripheral blood. This chain joins TRBV2 to TRBJ1-6; a weak D assignment points to TRBD1 (5 bases agree). The TCR sequence derives from a woman in her thirties or forties with acute or convalescent COVID-19. The nucleotide sequence is given as TGTGCCAGCAGTGAAGGCGCAGGGAATTCACCCCTCCACTTT. Its translation is CASSEGAGNSPLHF.